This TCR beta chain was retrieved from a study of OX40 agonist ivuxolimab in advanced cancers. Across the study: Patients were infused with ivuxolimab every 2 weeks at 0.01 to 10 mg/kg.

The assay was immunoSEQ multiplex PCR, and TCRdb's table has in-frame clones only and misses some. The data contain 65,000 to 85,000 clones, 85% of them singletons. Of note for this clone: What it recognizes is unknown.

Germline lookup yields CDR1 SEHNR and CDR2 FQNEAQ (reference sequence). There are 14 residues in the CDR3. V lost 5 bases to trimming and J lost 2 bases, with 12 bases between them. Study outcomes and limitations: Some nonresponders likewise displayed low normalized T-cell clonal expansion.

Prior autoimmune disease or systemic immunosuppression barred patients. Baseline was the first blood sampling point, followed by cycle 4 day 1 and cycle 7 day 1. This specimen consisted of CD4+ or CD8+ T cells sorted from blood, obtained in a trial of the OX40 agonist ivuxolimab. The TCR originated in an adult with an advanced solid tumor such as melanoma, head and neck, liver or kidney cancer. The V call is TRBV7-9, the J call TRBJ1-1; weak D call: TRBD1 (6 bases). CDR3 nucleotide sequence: TGTGCCAGCAGCCACCAGGGGATCAACACTGAAGCTTTCTTT. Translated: CASSHQGINTEAFF.